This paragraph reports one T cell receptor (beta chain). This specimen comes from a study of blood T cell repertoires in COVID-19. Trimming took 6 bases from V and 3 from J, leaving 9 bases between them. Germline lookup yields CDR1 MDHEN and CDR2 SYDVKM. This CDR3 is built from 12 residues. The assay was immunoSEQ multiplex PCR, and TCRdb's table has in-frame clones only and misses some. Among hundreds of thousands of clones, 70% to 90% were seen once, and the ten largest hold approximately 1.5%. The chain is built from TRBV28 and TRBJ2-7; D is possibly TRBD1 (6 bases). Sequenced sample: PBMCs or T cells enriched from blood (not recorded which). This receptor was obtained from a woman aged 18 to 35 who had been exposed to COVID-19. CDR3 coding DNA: TGTGCCAGCAGGCCACAGGGCTACGAGCAGTACTTC. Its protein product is CASRPQGYEQYF.